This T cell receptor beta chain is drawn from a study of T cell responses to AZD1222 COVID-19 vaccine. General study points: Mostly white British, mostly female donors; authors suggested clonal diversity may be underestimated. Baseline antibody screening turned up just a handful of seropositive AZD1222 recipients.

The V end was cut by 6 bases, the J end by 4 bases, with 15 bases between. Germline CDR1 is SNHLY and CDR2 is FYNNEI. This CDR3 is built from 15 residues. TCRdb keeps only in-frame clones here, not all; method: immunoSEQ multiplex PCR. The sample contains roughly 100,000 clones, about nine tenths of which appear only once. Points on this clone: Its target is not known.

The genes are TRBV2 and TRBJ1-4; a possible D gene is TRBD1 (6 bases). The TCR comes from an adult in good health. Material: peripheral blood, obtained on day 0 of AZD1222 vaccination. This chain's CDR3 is CASRGNRAINEKLFF. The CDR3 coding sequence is TGTGCCAGCAGGGGGAACAGGGCTATTAATGAAAAACTGTTTTTT. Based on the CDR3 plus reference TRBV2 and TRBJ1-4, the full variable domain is EPEVTQTPSHQVTQMGQEVILRCVPISNHLYFYWYRQILGQKVEFLVSFYNNEISEKSEIFDDQFSVERPDGSNFTLKIRSTKLEDSAMYFCASRGNRAINEKLFFGSGTQLSVL.